The TCR beta chain described here comes from a study of T cells in Graves' hyperthyroidism and ophthalmopathy. From RNA transcripts, TCR beta CDR3 regions were amplified. HTBI primers were employed in a first-round RT-PCR of the TCR CDR3. MiXCR, applied by TCRdb to the multiplex PCR reads, yields one record per CDR3 protein. The repertoire holds 400,000 to 500,000 distinct CDR3 sequences, with roughly 15% as singletons. The sample was blood. The clonotype was recovered from a young woman with Graves' hyperthyroidism.

The DNA for the CDR3 is TGTGCCAGCAGCCAAATGGGGGGTCGGTCAGATACGCAGTATTTT. Protein product: CASSQMGGRSDTQYF. The chain combines TRBV11-2 with TRBJ2-3, with TRBD2 as a possible D gene (6 bases). The CDR3 extends over 15 amino acids. CDR1 and CDR2 (germline): SGHAT, FQNNGV. The V gene lost 5 bases and the J gene lost 4 bases, with 16 bases spanning the gap.